The rows below give T cell receptor beta chains drawn from one sample of a study of OX40 agonist ivuxolimab in advanced cancers. Measured with immunoSEQ multiplex PCR; TCRdb has only the in-frame clones, and not every one. This table holds around 54,000 clones, 94% found once. This material consisted of CD4+ or CD8+ T cells sorted from blood, taken in a trial of the OX40 agonist ivuxolimab. The receptors come from an adult with an advanced solid tumor such as melanoma, head and neck, liver or kidney cancer. Each CDR3 is given with its conserved first and last residue. D genes are given only for firm matches. Size values are once, few and many counts, or a class for expanded clones, and some rows have none.

V: TRBV27
J: TRBJ2-7
size: few
D: TRBD2
length: 12
CDR3: CASSPGTIFLNF
DNA: TGTGCCAGCAGTCCCGGGACTATATTCTTAAATTTC

V: TRBV28
J: TRBJ2-7
size: .
D: .
length: 11
CDR3: CASRDIYEQYF
DNA: TGTGCCAGCAGGGATATCTACGAGCAGTACTTC

V: TRBV7-8
J: TRBJ1-5
size: .
D: .
length: 16
CDR3: CASSLFEQGSNQPQHF
DNA: TGTGCCAGCAGCTTATTCGAACAAGGTAGCAATCAGCCCCAGCATTTT

V: TRBV5-4
J: TRBJ2-5
size: .
D: .
length: 15
CDR3: CASSTGQGGQETQYF
DNA: TGTGCCAGCAGCACCGGGCAGGGGGGCCAAGAGACCCAGTACTTC

V: TRBV28
J: TRBJ1-1
size: .
D: .
length: 15
CDR3: CASSSGGGGGTEAFF
DNA: TGTGCCAGCAGCTCCGGTGGTGGGGGCGGCACTGAAGCTTTCTTT

V: TRBV28
J: TRBJ2-5
size: .
D: .
length: 14
CDR3: CASSSSGIPETQYF
DNA: TGTGCCAGCAGTTCTTCCGGGATTCCAGAGACCCAGTACTTC

V: TRBV2
J: TRBJ2-3
size: .
D: .
length: 15
CDR3: CASSEGTIGTDTQYF
DNA: TGTGCCAGCAGTGAGGGAACAATCGGCACAGATACGCAGTATTTT

V: TRBV6-5
J: TRBJ2-2
size: once
D: .
length: 13
CDR3: CASSYSPTGELFF
DNA: TGTGCCAGCAGTTATAGTCCGACCGGGGAGCTGTTTTTT

V: TRBV9
J: TRBJ2-7
size: .
D: .
length: 13
CDR3: CASSVEGGDEQYF
DNA: TGTGCCAGCAGCGTAGAGGGGGGCGACGAGCAGTACTTC

V: TRBV12-5
J: TRBJ2-5
size: .
D: .
length: 11
CDR3: CASAVLETQYF
DNA: TGTGCTAGTGCGGTTTTAGAGACCCAGTACTTC

V: TRBV29-1
J: TRBJ2-7
size: .
D: TRBD1
length: 13
CDR3: CSVFIRTGGEQYF
DNA: TGCAGCGTCTTTATAAGGACAGGGGGCGAGCAGTACTTC

V: TRBV4-1
J: TRBJ2-7
size: .
D: .
length: 11
CDR3: CATRNNYEQYF
DNA: TGTGCCACCAGAAACAACTACGAGCAGTACTTC

V: TRBV19
J: TRBJ1-2
size: .
D: .
length: 17
CDR3: CASTSYGQGHSTYGYTF
DNA: TGTGCCAGTACCTCCTATGGGCAGGGACATAGCACATATGGCTACACCTTC

V: TRBV7-2
J: TRBJ2-7
size: .
D: TRBD2
length: 14
CDR3: CASSSSGRAYEQYF
DNA: TGTGCCAGCAGCTCGAGCGGGAGGGCCTACGAGCAGTACTTC

V: TRBV4-1
J: TRBJ1-5
size: once
D: TRBD1
length: 16
CDR3: CASSRGGTGGNQPQHF
DNA: TGCGCCAGCAGCCGGGGGGGGACAGGTGGAAATCAGCCCCAGCATTTT

V: TRBV6-6
J: TRBJ2-1
size: .
D: .
length: 13
CDR3: CASSPTGNNEQFF
DNA: TGTGCCAGCAGCCCGACAGGTAACAATGAGCAGTTCTTC

V: TRBV5-5
J: TRBJ2-5
size: .
D: .
length: 14
CDR3: CASSLEAGWETQYF
DNA: TGTGCCAGCAGCTTGGAAGCAGGGTGGGAGACCCAGTACTTC

V: TRBV25-1
J: TRBJ2-1
size: .
D: TRBD2
length: 13
CDR3: CASSDGGINEQFF
DNA: TGTGCCAGCAGTGACGGGGGGATCAATGAGCAGTTCTTC

V: TRBV27
J: TRBJ2-7
size: .
D: TRBD2
length: 14
CDR3: CASSFSGSLYEQYF
DNA: TGTGCCAGCAGTTTTAGCGGGAGTTTGTACGAGCAGTACTTC

V: TRBV27
J: TRBJ2-3
size: .
D: TRBD2
length: 16
CDR3: CASSSGLAGLTDTQYF
DNA: TGTGCCAGCAGTTCCGGACTAGCGGGGCTCACAGATACGCAGTATTTT